The 28 T cell receptor beta chains given below trace back to one sample, sequenced in a study of T cells in Graves' hyperthyroidism and ophthalmopathy. The investigators amplified TCR beta CDR3 regions from RNA transcripts. The HTBI primer set served for first-round RT-PCR of the TCR CDR3. TCRdb fed the multiplex PCR reads into MiXCR, producing one record per CDR3 protein. Of 450,000 to 600,000 distinct CDR3 sequences listed, roughly 21% are singletons. Sequencing was performed on blood. Source of these receptors: a man aged 35 to 55 with Graves' ophthalmopathy.

The chain recombines TRBV20-1 with TRBJ2-3; D possibly corresponds to TRBD2 (6 bases). Trimming took off 6 bases at V and 2 bases at J, with 15 bases between the two ends. This CDR3 is 14 amino acids long. Germline V gene data show CDR1 as DFQATT and CDR2 as SNEGSKA (reference sequence). The CDR3 protein is CSAPGRGNTDTQYF. The CDR3 DNA is TGCAGTGCCCCAGGGCGGGGCAACACAGATACGCAGTATTTT.

This clonotype was found once. It may be a read error: a sequence one base away is much more abundant. The chain is built from TRBV20-1 and TRBJ2-3; D may be TRBD2 (5 bases). CDR3 size: 13 residues. Germline lookup yields CDR1 DFQATT and CDR2 SNEGSKA (reference sequence). The CDR3: CSARYASIDTQYF. In nucleotides, the CDR3 is TGCAGTGCTAGGTATGCTAGCATAGATACGCAGTATTTT.

This clonotype was picked up many times. The chain employs TRBV3-1 and TRBJ1-5; possibly TRBD1 for D (6 bases). Germline loops: CDR1 LGHDT, CDR2 YNNKEL (reference sequence). Trimming took 1 base from V and 7 from J, leaving 20 bases between them. There are 17 residues in the CDR3. The CDR3 protein is CASSQGQVHSLGQPQHF. CDR3 nucleotide sequence: TGTGCCAGCAGCCAAGGACAGGTGCATTCCCTGGGCCAGCCCCAGCATTTT.

The rearrangement uses TRBV30 and TRBJ2-4, with D perhaps matching TRBD1 (5 bases). Looked up from germline, CDR1 is GTSNPN and CDR2 is SVGIG (reference sequence). V was clipped by 2 bases and J by 4 bases, with 9 bases between them. The CDR3 loop spans 13 amino acids. CDR3 DNA: TGTGCCTGGAGTTCAGGGAATAAAAACATTCAGTACTTC. Amino acids: CAWSSGNKNIQYF.

CDR3 amino acids: CASSLWGTDGYTF. The DNA for the CDR3 is TGCGCCAGCAGCTTATGGGGGACGGACGGCTACACCTTC. The chain uses TRBV5-1 and TRBJ1-2; D possibly corresponds to TRBD1 (5 bases). This CDR3 region has 13 residues. Germline V CDR1 and CDR2: SGHRS, YFSETQ. V was clipped by 2 bases and J by 8 bases, with 13 bases between them.

This clonotype was picked up many times. The chain links TRBV2 to TRBJ2-3, with 12 positions matching TRBD2. The CDR3 runs to 16 residues. CDR1 is SNHLY, CDR2 FYNNEI, per germline. Trimming removed 4 bases from V and 1 base from J; junction bases left unmatched: 3. The CDR3 region has the DNA TGTGCCAGCAGTGGACTAGCGGGGGCTCGCACAGATACGCAGTATTTT. Its translation is CASSGLAGARTDTQYF.

This clonotype came up many times. The chain carries TRBV12-3 or TRBV12-4 and TRBJ1-4; D perhaps matches TRBD1 (6 bases). V was trimmed by 6 bases and J by 8 bases, leaving 16 bases between them. The CDR3 is made up of 14 amino acids. The CDR3 nucleotides read TGTGCCAGCAGCCAGAAGGGGAGGGGGGAAAAACTGTTTTTT. Translating gives CASSQKGRGEKLFF.

This clonotype came up once. V usage is TRBV4-1 and J usage is TRBJ2-3; no reliable D call. Trimming pared 0 bases from V and 0 bases from J, leaving 13 bases between. Germline CDR1 reads MGHRA; CDR2 reads YSYEKL. The CDR3 covers 17 residues. The CDR3 region has the DNA TGCGCCAGCAGCCAAGAATCAACTTCCTCTAGCACAGATACGCAGTATTTT. Amino acid sequence: CASSQESTSSSTDTQYF.

The V and J genes are TRBV9 and TRBJ2-3; 8 bases agree with TRBD1. Germline values: CDR1 SGDLS, CDR2 YYNGEE. This CDR3 has 16 residues. With V trimmed by 4 bases and J by 2 bases, 9 bases remained unmatched. In DNA form, the CDR3 reads TGTGCCAGCAGCCTACGGACAGGGCGGGACACAGATACGCAGTATTTT. This sequence encodes CASSLRTGRDTDTQYF. The variable domain in full, with the rest retrieved from reference TRBV9 and TRBJ2-3, is DSGVTQTPKHLITATGQRVTLRCSPRSGDLSVYWYQQSLDQGLQFLIQYYNGEERAKGNILERFSAQQFPDLHSELNLSSLELGDSALYFCASSLRTGRDTDTQYFGPGTRLTVL.

This chain connects TRBV7-6 to TRBJ2-1; TRBD2 aligns across 7 bases. Germline V gene data show CDR1 as SGHVS and CDR2 as FNYEAQ. V dropped 5 bases and J dropped 14; count of bases not matched to a gene: 6. The CDR3 extends over 11 amino acids. The chain's CDR3 is CASSRGLVKFF. DNA of the CDR3: TGTGCCAGCAGCCGTGGACTAGTCAAGTTCTTC.

The sample holds many counts of this clonotype. The rearrangement joins TRBV6-2 or TRBV6-3 to TRBJ1-5, with D possibly matching TRBD1 (6 bases). Trimming pared 5 bases from V and 3 bases from J, leaving 20 bases between. The CDR3 is 17 residues long. Germline loops: CDR1 MNHEY, CDR2 SVGEGT. The CDR3 nucleotides are TGTGCCAGCAGTGTCGCCCCCCAACAGGGCTTCAATCAGCCCCAGCATTTT. Amino acids: CASSVAPQQGFNQPQHF.

This clonotype has ten or more counts. The gene calls are TRBV2 and TRBJ1-1, with a possible D match to TRBD1 (5 bases). The CDR3 contains 14 residues. Germline lookup yields CDR1 SNHLY and CDR2 FYNNEI. The V end lost 3 bases, the J end lost 5 bases, and 13 bases lay between the germline ends. The CDR3 region has the DNA TGTGCCAGCAGTGACCATCTCAGGGTTACTGAAGCTTTCTTT. Protein: CASSDHLRVTEAFF.

This clonotype turned up a few times. The genes are TRBV3-1 and TRBJ2-3; unclear D gene. The CDR3 covers 15 residues. The germline CDR1 and CDR2 sequences are LGHDT and YNNKEL (reference sequence). V gave up 1 base and J gave up 8 bases, with 16 bases separating them. The CDR3 sequence: CASSQVVSSAGTQYF. The CDR3 coding sequence is TGTGCCAGCAGCCAAGTCGTGTCCTCGGCAGGTACGCAGTATTTT.

In its sample, this clonotype was seen a few times. The genes are TRBV20-1 and TRBJ1-2; unclear D gene. Germline-derived CDR1 and CDR2 are DFQATT and SNEGSKA (reference sequence). The CDR3 spans 14 residues. V lost 0 bases to trimming and J lost 2 bases, with 10 bases between them. The CDR3 coding sequence is TGCAGTGCTAGAGATGTCTCCCCAAACTATGGCTACACCTTC. This gives the protein CSARDVSPNYGYTF.

The V and J genes are TRBV5-1 and TRBJ2-7; TRBD1 aligns across 7 bases. Trimming cost V 4 bases and J 2 bases; bases outside gene matches: 9. The length of the CDR3 is 15 residues. Germline CDR1 and CDR2: SGHRS and YFSETQ. In DNA, the CDR3 is TGCGCCAGCAGCAAAAATTCGGGACAGACCTACGAGCAGTACTTC. The encoded protein is CASSKNSGQTYEQYF. Looking up the rest from reference TRBV5-1 and TRBJ2-7 gives the full variable domain: KAGVTQTPRYLIKTRGQQVTLSCSPISGHRSVSWYQQTPGQGLQFLFEYFSETQRNKGNFPGRFSGRQFSNSRSEMNVSTLELGDSALYLCASSKNSGQTYEQYFGPGTRLTVT.

This clonotype came up a few times. The J gene is TRBJ1-1, the V gene TRBV4-2, with a weak D call TRBD1 (5 bases). V lost 2 bases and J 0 bases, leaving 10 bases between the germline ends. There are 15 residues in the CDR3. Germline V CDR1 and CDR2: LGHNA, YNFKEQ. The CDR3, as DNA: TGTGCCAGCAGCCAAAAAACAGGTGTGAACACTGAAGCTTTCTTT. Translated, it gives CASSQKTGVNTEAFF.

This clonotype was counted at least ten times. The chain joins TRBV6-1 to TRBJ2-1, with TRBD1 matching 8 bases. The V gene's germline CDR1 is MNHNS and CDR2 SASEGT. Trimming cost V 2 bases and J 8 bases; bases outside gene matches: 11. There are 16 residues in the CDR3. The CDR3: CASSESRDRIGHEQFF. In DNA, the CDR3 is TGTGCCAGCAGTGAATCCAGGGACAGGATCGGCCATGAGCAGTTCTTC.

This clonotype was counted only a few times. The chain employs TRBV5-1 and TRBJ1-3; TRBD1 agrees at 7 bases. CDR1 is SGHRS and CDR2 is YFSETQ in the germline V gene. CDR3 length: 14 residues. Trimming at V came to 4 bases and at J to 4 bases, leaving 5 bases not matched to a gene. The CDR3 DNA sequence: TGCGCCAGCAGCCCGACAGGGCTCGGAAACACCATATATTTT. Amino acids: CASSPTGLGNTIYF.

This chain joins TRBV5-1 and TRBJ2-3, with TRBD2 identical over 7 bases. CDR1 and CDR2 from the germline V gene are SGHRS and YFSETQ. V dropped 5 bases and J dropped 2; count of bases not matched to a gene: 8. This CDR3 is built from 15 residues. The CDR3 reads CASSGGELVTDTQYF. CDR3 coding DNA: TGCGCCAGCAGTGGGGGGGAGTTGGTCACAGATACGCAGTATTTT.

Here the CDR3 DNA reads TGTGCCAGCAGACGATCGGTGACAGGGACGAGCTCCTATAATTCACCCCTCCACTTT. Residues: CASRRSVTGTSSYNSPLHF. The V gene is TRBV6-1, the J gene TRBJ1-6; 7 nucleotides align to TRBD1. The V and J ends lost 6 bases and 0 bases, in that order; junction bases with no gene match: 14. The CDR3 is made up of 19 amino acids. Looked up from germline, CDR1 is MNHNS and CDR2 is SASEGT.

This clonotype was seen many times. The rearrangement links TRBV18 to TRBJ1-1, with TRBD1 as a possible D gene (5 bases). Germline CDR1 is KGHSH and CDR2 is LQKENI. The CDR3 has 12 residues. Trimming stripped 6 bases from V and 3 bases from J, with 8 bases between. CDR3 sequence reads: CASSQGDTEAFF. The CDR3 bases are TGTGCCAGCTCGCAAGGGGACACTGAAGCTTTCTTT.

This chain joins TRBV12-3 or TRBV12-4 and TRBJ1-1; no firm D call. The germline V and J ends were trimmed by 8 bases and 3 bases, with 13 bases remaining between them. The CDR3 totals 13 residues. The DNA for the CDR3 is TGTGCCAGCGAGTACAGAGATGACACTGAAGCTTTCTTT. This sequence encodes CASEYRDDTEAFF.

This clonotype was observed many times. CDR3 sequence: CATSRELQGAGGYTF. The CDR3 coding sequence is TGTGCCACCAGCAGAGAGCTACAGGGGGCGGGGGGCTACACCTTC. The V and J genes are TRBV15 and TRBJ1-2; 9 bases are a match to TRBD1. The CDR3 has 15 amino acids. J was trimmed by 8 bases and V by 0 bases; bases with no gene match: 7. Looked up from germline, CDR1 is LNHNV and CDR2 is YYDKDF (reference sequence). Filled out from reference TRBV15 and TRBJ1-2, the complete variable domain reads DAMVIQNPRYQVTQFGKPVTLSCSQTLNHNVMYWYQQKSSQAPKLLFHYYDKDFNNEADTPDNFQSRRPNTSFCFLDIRSPGLGDTAMYLCATSRELQGAGGYTFGSGTRLTVV.

This chain joins TRBV4-3 and TRBJ2-3; 12 bases map to TRBD2. V was pared by 1 base and J by 2 bases, with 10 bases of the junction left unmatched. Germline CDR1 reads LGHNA; CDR2 reads YSLEER. The CDR3 spans 19 residues. CDR3 residues: CASSQGPSGRVRFTDTQYF. CDR3 coding DNA: TGCGCCAGCAGCCAAGGGCCTAGCGGGAGGGTCAGATTCACAGATACGCAGTATTTT.

Here the CDR3 reads CATSRPTGRETQYF. The CDR3 nucleotides are TGTGCCACCAGCAGGCCTACGGGCCGAGAGACCCAGTACTTC. The chain links TRBV15 to TRBJ2-5; D gene uncertain. Deletions cut 3 bases from V and 4 bases from J, with 12 bases between. CDR3 length: 14 residues. Germline V gene lookup returns CDR1 LNHNV and CDR2 YYDKDF (reference sequence).

V gene TRBV25-1 combines with J gene TRBJ2-3; 11 bases match TRBD2. The germline CDR1 and CDR2 sequences are MGHDK and SYGVNS. CDR3 length: 16 amino acids. V shed 4 bases and J 4 bases; nucleotides not matched to a gene: 7. CDR3 region: CASSASGTSGSDTQYF. The CDR3 nucleotides are TGTGCCAGCAGTGCCTCCGGGACTAGCGGTTCAGATACGCAGTATTTT.

This clonotype was recorded at least ten times. The rearrangement joins TRBV20-1 to TRBJ2-3; D tentatively fits TRBD1 or TRBD2 (5 bases each). The germline V gene has CDR1 DFQATT and CDR2 SNEGSKA (reference sequence). The CDR3 has 13 amino acids. The V and J ends lost 5 bases and 2 bases respectively, with 11 bases between them. CDR3 sequence reads: CSARDLNTDTQYF. CDR3 DNA sequence: TGCAGTGCTCGGGACCTAAACACAGATACGCAGTATTTT.

This clonotype showed up just a few times. A much larger clone differs from this one at a single base, so this may be a read error. This sequence joins TRBV5-6 and TRBJ2-6; D perhaps matches TRBD1 (6 bases). This CDR3 region has 15 residues. The V gene's germline CDR1 is SGHDT and CDR2 YYEEEE. The CDR3 loop reads CASSSPGAGASVLTF. CDR3 nucleotide sequence: TGTGCCAGCAGCTCCCCAGGGGCTGGGGCCAGCGTCCTGACTTTC.